This passage covers 29 T cell receptor beta chains from one sample sequenced in a study of blood T cell repertoires in COVID-19. The data were produced by immunoSEQ multiplex PCR, yet TCRdb's version contains in-frame clones alone and is incomplete. The sample carries about 88,000 clones, 90% recorded once. The material sequenced was peripheral blood. Receptors originate from a man aged 55 to 69 with acute or convalescent COVID-19.

The chain joins TRBV7-8 to TRBJ2-7; 14 bases match TRBD2. Per the germline V gene, CDR1 is SGHVS and CDR2 is FQNEAQ. The CDR3 is 16 residues long. V lost 5 bases and J lost 4; bases outside the gene matches: 7. CDR3 region: CASSPYGTSGSYEQYF. The CDR3 nucleotides read TGTGCCAGCAGCCCATACGGGACTAGCGGGAGTTACGAGCAGTACTTC.

The chain combines TRBV11-3 with TRBJ1-3; 7 positions agree with TRBD1. The CDR3 runs 16 residues. Germline lookup yields CDR1 SGHNT and CDR2 YENEEA. Losses at the gene ends were 4 bases for V and 1 base for J; bases not matched to a gene: 7. CDR3 DNA sequence: TGTGCCAGCAGCTGGGCAGGGACAGCTTCTGGAAACACCATATATTTT. Translating gives CASSWAGTASGNTIYF.

The chain carries TRBV11-2 and TRBJ1-1; tentative D call: TRBD1 (5 bases). The V gene's germline CDR1 is SGHAT and CDR2 FQNNGV. V lost 5 bases to trimming and J lost 0 bases, with 13 bases between them. The CDR3 is 15 amino acids. CDR3 residues: CASSLGRALNTEAFF. CDR3 in DNA: TGTGCCAGCAGCCTTGGCAGGGCTTTGAACACTGAAGCTTTCTTT.

The chain carries TRBV19 and TRBJ2-2; 7 bases agree with TRBD1. The CDR3 loop spans 14 amino acids. The V segment lost 3 bases and the J segment 6 bases; nucleotides outside the gene matches: 4. The germline V gene encodes CDR1 LNHDA and CDR2 SQIVND (reference sequence). CDR3 loop: CASSILTGAGELFF. CDR3 nucleotide sequence: TGTGCCAGTAGTATCCTTACAGGGGCCGGGGAGCTGTTTTTT.

V and J are TRBV5-1 and TRBJ2-1; TRBD2 matches at 14 bases. This CDR3 is built from 20 residues. The V segment lost 4 bases and the J segment 7 bases; nucleotides outside the gene matches: 19. The germline gives CDR1 SGHRS, CDR2 YFSETQ. The DNA for the CDR3 is TGCGCCAGCAGCAGGTGGGGTGGGCTTTCCGGGACTAGCGGGAGTAATGAGCAGTTCTTC. Residues: CASSRWGGLSGTSGSNEQFF.

The CDR3 sequence is CASSFTSDAYEQYF. In nucleotides, the CDR3 is TGCGCCAGCAGCTTCACTAGCGATGCCTACGAGCAGTACTTC. This sequence joins TRBV5-1 and TRBJ2-7; TRBD2 matches 7 bases. The V gene's germline CDR1 is SGHRS and CDR2 YFSETQ. The V gene end was trimmed by 2 bases and the J gene end by 2 bases; junction bases not matched to a gene: 4. The CDR3 has 14 amino acids.

The rearrangement joins TRBV15 to TRBJ2-1, with a tentative D call TRBD2 (7 bases). CDR3 length: 14 amino acids. V dropped 9 bases and J dropped 2 bases, with 14 bases sitting between them. The germline CDR1 and CDR2 sequences are LNHNV and YYDKDF (reference sequence). CDR3 bases: TGTGCCACTGGGAGGGGGGGACCCTACAATGAGCAGTTCTTC. Amino acids: CATGRGGPYNEQFF.

The rearrangement links TRBV28 to TRBJ1-5; 10 bases map to TRBD1. Germline CDR1 is MDHEN and CDR2 is SYDVKM. V lost 6 bases to trimming and J lost 6 bases; unmatched junction nucleotides: 8. This CDR3 is built from 15 residues. The CDR3 loop reads CASRSGTGESQPQHF. CDR3 nucleotides: TGTGCCAGCAGGTCCGGGACAGGGGAAAGTCAGCCCCAGCATTTT.

This chain links TRBV5-1 with TRBJ1-5; a possible D gene is TRBD1 (6 bases). The V and J ends lost 4 bases and 3 bases respectively, with 11 bases between them. CDR3 size: 14 residues. From germline, CDR1 is SGHRS and CDR2 YFSETQ. The CDR3 sequence: CASSPTGSNQPQHF. CDR3 nucleotide sequence: TGCGCCAGCAGCCCTACAGGGTCCAATCAGCCCCAGCATTTT.

This clone was seen a few times. The genes are TRBV6-1 and TRBJ1-5; no definite D call. Trimming stripped 1 base from V and 0 bases from J, with 16 bases between. This CDR3 region has 18 residues. The germline V gene has CDR1 MNHNS and CDR2 SASEGT. CDR3 sequence reads: CASSEGTSSRSSNQPQHF. The CDR3 nucleotides are TGTGCCAGCAGTGAAGGGACGTCTAGCCGGAGTAGCAATCAGCCCCAGCATTTT.

As DNA, the CDR3 is TGCGCCAGCAGCCATAGGGGCTTCCAAGAGACCCAGTACTTC. It translates to CASSHRGFQETQYF. The J gene is TRBJ2-5, the V gene TRBV4-3; perhaps TRBD1 as D (5 bases). CDR1 LGHNA and CDR2 YSLEER come from the germline V gene. Deletions cut 3 bases from V and 1 base from J, with 9 bases between. This CDR3 contains 14 residues.

The V gene is TRBV27, the J gene TRBJ1-1; D not resolved. With 2 bases removed from V and 1 base from J, the gap between germline ends came to 5 bases. CDR1 and CDR2 from the germline V gene are MNHEY and SMNVEV (reference sequence). CDR3 size: 13 residues. In DNA form, the CDR3 reads TGTGCCAGCAGTTTAGCAGGGAACACTGAAGCTTTCTTT. It specifies CASSLAGNTEAFF.

This sequence joins TRBV5-8 and TRBJ2-1; TRBD2 is a possible D gene (6 bases). CDR1 is SGHTS and CDR2 is YDEGEE in the germline V gene. The CDR3 has 15 residues. Deletions cut 6 bases from V and 0 bases from J, with 13 bases between. The CDR3 region is CASTGAPGSYNEQFF. DNA for the CDR3: TGTGCCAGCACGGGAGCCCCGGGCTCCTACAATGAGCAGTTCTTC.

The chain links TRBV4-3 to TRBJ1-1, with D possibly TRBD1 on 5 matching bases. Per the germline V gene, CDR1 is LGHNA and CDR2 is YSLEER. V was pared by 1 base and J by 9 bases, with 12 bases between. The CDR3 contains 13 residues. The CDR3 DNA reads as TGCGCCAGCAGCCAAGGACAGAACCTGCAAGCTTTCTTT. Translation: CASSQGQNLQAFF.

The genes are TRBV19 and TRBJ1-5; D might be TRBD1 (5 bases). The CDR3 spans 15 residues. Germline V lookup: CDR1 LNHDA, CDR2 SQIVND (reference sequence). Trimming removed 3 bases from V and 3 bases from J, with 12 bases in between. Here the CDR3 DNA reads TGTGCCAGTAGTATTGCGGGGCTATACAATCAGCCCCAGCATTTT. Its protein is CASSIAGLYNQPQHF.

The V gene is TRBV5-4, the J gene TRBJ2-7, with D possibly being TRBD2 (5 bases). CDR1 and CDR2 from the germline V gene are SGHNT and YYREEE (reference sequence). The CDR3 has 14 amino acids. The germline V and J ends were trimmed by 1 base and 0 bases, with 8 bases remaining between them. CDR3 amino acids: CASSLTGTSYEQYF. The DNA for the CDR3 is TGTGCCAGCAGCTTGACGGGAACCTCCTACGAGCAGTACTTC. Full variable domain (remainder filled in from reference TRBV5-4 and TRBJ2-7): ETGVTQSPTHLIKTRGQQVTLRCSSQSGHNTVSWYQQALGQGPQFIFQYYREEENGRGNFPPRFSGLQFPNYSSELNVNALELDDSALYLCASSLTGTSYEQYFGPGTRLTVT.

The rearrangement links TRBV6-2 or TRBV6-3 to TRBJ1-1; TRBD1 is a possible D gene (5 bases). Between the trimmed V and J ends, which lost 5 bases and 0 bases, there was a span of 22 bases. The CDR3 extends over 18 amino acids. In germline, CDR1 is MNHEY, CDR2 SVGEGT. The CDR3 sequence: CASSLSSAWGAVNTEAFF. CDR3 bases: TGTGCCAGCAGTCTTTCCAGTGCATGGGGCGCGGTGAACACTGAAGCTTTCTTT.

The chain has TRBV6-2 or TRBV6-3 and TRBJ2-7, with D possibly being TRBD2 (5 bases). CDR1 MNHEY and CDR2 SVGEGT come from the germline V gene. CDR3 length: 13 residues. V was pared by 4 bases and J by 9 bases, with 16 bases between. This chain's CDR3 is CASSFTSSEGQYF. In nucleotides, the CDR3 is TGTGCCAGCAGTTTCACTAGTTCTGAGGGGCAGTACTTC.

The chain is built from TRBV11-3 and TRBJ1-2; weak D call: TRBD1 (5 bases). The CDR3 contains 14 residues. In germline, CDR1 is SGHNT, CDR2 YENEEA. V lost 3 bases, J lost 2 bases, and 10 bases lay in between. The CDR3 spells CASSFDSLNYGYTF. As DNA, the CDR3 is TGTGCCAGCAGCTTCGACAGCCTCAACTATGGCTACACCTTC.

The rearrangement links TRBV27 to TRBJ2-3; possible D gene TRBD2, 6 bases. The CDR3 has 15 amino acids. Trimming removed 6 bases from V and 0 bases from J, with 13 bases in between. The germline CDR1 and CDR2 sequences are MNHEY and SMNVEV (reference sequence). CDR3 protein: CASSALAFSTDTQYF. CDR3 nucleotide sequence: TGTGCCAGCAGCGCCCTAGCGTTCAGCACAGATACGCAGTATTTT.

The chain combines TRBV19 with TRBJ2-2, with 9 bases that match TRBD2. Trimming cost V 10 bases and J 4 bases; bases outside gene matches: 19. The CDR3 covers 18 residues. CDR1 and CDR2 (germline): LNHDA, SQIVND (reference sequence). The CDR3 loop is CATTPERGTSPRTGELFF. CDR3 DNA sequence: TGTGCCACCACGCCGGAGCGGGGGACTAGCCCTCGCACCGGGGAGCTGTTTTTT.

The rearrangement uses TRBV19 and TRBJ1-4; 7 positions agree with TRBD1. V was clipped by 5 bases and J by 5 bases; unmatched bases: 11. Germline-derived CDR1 and CDR2 are LNHDA and SQIVND (reference sequence). The CDR3 contains 16 residues. Here the CDR3 DNA reads TGTGCCAGTAGTTTCCGACAGGGAACACGGAATGAAAAACTGTTTTTT. Its protein product is CASSFRQGTRNEKLFF.

This chain uses TRBV19 with TRBJ2-1, with 7 positions matching TRBD2. The CDR3 has 12 residues. The J segment lost 4 bases and the V segment lost 7 bases, leaving 1 base of the junction unmatched. CDR1 is LNHDA, CDR2 SQIVND, per germline (reference sequence). CDR3 sequence reads: CASNGGYNEQFF. CDR3 DNA: TGTGCCAGTAACGGGGGGTACAATGAGCAGTTCTTC.

V and J are TRBV4-3 and TRBJ2-1; 7 positions match TRBD2. The junction had 3 bases not matched to a gene; V was cut back by 1 base and J by 3 bases. This CDR3 is 15 amino acids long. Germline V gives CDR1 LGHNA, CDR2 YSLEER. CDR3 loop: CASSQGSGNYNEQFF. The CDR3 region has the DNA TGCGCCAGCAGCCAAGGAAGCGGGAACTACAATGAGCAGTTCTTC.

This chain joins TRBV28 and TRBJ1-5; perhaps TRBD1 as D (5 bases). V lost 2 bases, J lost 7 bases, and 12 bases lay in between. This CDR3 is 14 amino acids long. Per germline, CDR1 MDHEN and CDR2 SYDVKM. The CDR3 region has the DNA TGTGCCAGCAGTTTAGACGAGGCAGGGCAGCCCCAGCATTTT. As protein: CASSLDEAGQPQHF.

The chain uses TRBV7-9 and TRBJ1-2; 8 bases are a match to TRBD1. The CDR3 runs to 13 residues. V lost 6 bases, J lost 4 bases, and 4 bases stayed unmatched. Looked up from germline, CDR1 is SEHNR and CDR2 is FQNEAQ (reference sequence). Here the CDR3 DNA reads TGTGCCAGCAGTCACCAGGGGGCCTATGGCTACACCTTC. Its translation: CASSHQGAYGYTF.

This chain connects TRBV19 to TRBJ2-7, with D possibly TRBD2 on 5 matching bases. The CDR3 length is 13 residues. V gave up 4 bases and J gave up 3 bases, with 10 bases separating them. CDR1 is LNHDA, CDR2 SQIVND, per germline (reference sequence). The CDR3 DNA follows: TGTGCCAGTAGTAGAGGACTCGTCTACGAGCAGTACTTC. Protein product: CASSRGLVYEQYF.

The genes are TRBV5-1 and TRBJ1-1; 9 bases fit TRBD1. Germline CDR1 and CDR2: SGHRS and YFSETQ. The CDR3 sequence is 14 residues long. V trimming: 2 bases; J trimming: 5 bases; junction bases outside the gene matches: 4. CDR3 in amino acids: CASSFLDRGTEAFF. The CDR3 DNA is TGCGCCAGCAGCTTCCTGGACAGGGGAACTGAAGCTTTCTTT. The full variable domain, its missing parts supplied by reference TRBV5-1 and TRBJ1-1, is KAGVTQTPRYLIKTRGQQVTLSCSPISGHRSVSWYQQTPGQGLQFLFEYFSETQRNKGNFPGRFSGRQFSNSRSEMNVSTLELGDSALYLCASSFLDRGTEAFFGQGTRLTVV.

The V and J genes are TRBV27 and TRBJ2-1, with D tentatively TRBD1 (5 bases). The V and J ends lost 5 bases and 0 bases respectively, with 11 bases between them. The length of the CDR3 is 15 residues. Germline V lookup: CDR1 MNHEY, CDR2 SMNVEV (reference sequence). As DNA, the CDR3 is TGTGCCAGCAGTCCGCAGGGTTACTCCTACAATGAGCAGTTCTTC. This sequence encodes CASSPQGYSYNEQFF.